A single sample gave rise to the 17 T cell receptor beta chains below, sequenced in a study of blood T cells in healthy people across ages. For the second PCR, which ran for 7 to 11 cycles, a sample-barcoded 5' primer and a J-beta primer mix were used. TCRdb reprocessed the 5' RACE reads with MiXCR, giving one entry per CDR3 protein. The table has some 1.4 million distinct CDR3 sequences, about 43% seen once. The material sequenced was blood. The receptors derive from a woman between 18 and 29 years old in good health.

The chain links TRBV29-1 to TRBJ2-7; TRBD2 agrees at 10 bases. Germline values: CDR1 SQVTM, CDR2 ANQGSEA. V was pared by 5 bases and J by 5 bases, with 9 bases of the junction left unmatched. This CDR3 has 14 amino acids. CDR3: CSVPYAAGGNEQYF. The CDR3 nucleotides read TGCAGCGTTCCTTATGCAGCGGGGGGGAACGAGCAGTACTTC.

This chain uses TRBV6-5 with TRBJ1-2; 7 bases line up with TRBD1. Germline lookup yields CDR1 MNHEY and CDR2 SVGAGI. There are 14 residues in the CDR3. The trim removed 5 bases at V and 4 bases at J, leaving 7 bases unmatched. CDR3 nucleotides: TGTGCCAGCAGTCCAGGGGGAAGGAGCTATGGCTACACCTTC. Its translation: CASSPGGRSYGYTF.

Of note for this clonotype: A much more abundant neighbour one base away suggests this may be a read error. The chain uses TRBV29-1 and TRBJ2-7, with 8 bases that match TRBD1. CDR3 length equals 13 residues. Germline values: CDR1 SQVTM, CDR2 ANQGSEA. Trimming cost V 3 bases and J 3 bases; bases outside gene matches: 4. The CDR3: CSVEMDRDYEQYF. The CDR3 nucleotides are TGCAGCGTTGAGATGGACAGGGACTACGAGCAGTACTTC.

This sequence joins TRBV5-5 and TRBJ2-7; no definite D call. This CDR3 contains 13 residues. CDR1 is SGHKS and CDR2 is YYEKEE in the germline V gene (reference sequence). Trimming took off 4 bases at V and 6 bases at J, with 14 bases between the two ends. The CDR3 DNA reads as TGTGCCAGCAGCCAGGTTCGAGAAAGCGAGCAGTACTTC. Translation: CASSQVRESEQYF.

This rearrangement joins TRBV6-5 to TRBJ2-5; D assignment may be TRBD1 or TRBD2 (5 bases each). This CDR3 comprises 15 residues. The germline V gene encodes CDR1 MNHEY and CDR2 SVGAGI. The ends were cut back, 2 bases at V and 5 bases at J, with 15 bases in the middle. CDR3 coding DNA: TGTGCCAGCAGTTACCGGGGCCCTCTTCGGGAGACCCAGTACTTC. Translation: CASSYRGPLRETQYF.

This chain uses TRBV6-6 with TRBJ2-1; no clear D gene. CDR1 is MNHNY and CDR2 is SVGAGI in the germline V gene (reference sequence). This CDR3 spans 15 amino acids. The V end was cut by 2 bases, the J end by 0 bases, with 8 bases between. CDR3 sequence: CASSYDSSSYNEQFF. The CDR3 region has the DNA TGTGCCAGCAGTTACGACTCTAGCTCCTACAATGAGCAGTTCTTC.

The rearrangement uses TRBV4-1 and TRBJ2-5; D could derive from TRBD1 or TRBD2 (9 bases each). There are 23 residues in the CDR3. Germline-derived CDR1 and CDR2 are MGHRA and YSYEKL. V was shortened by 0 bases and J by 11 bases, with 43 bases between the two germline ends. The CDR3 nucleotides are TGCGCCAGCAGCCAAGAGAGTAACAGGGGGCCCGGGAAACCGAGCGGGAGGAGGAATGAGCAGTACTTC. This codes for CASSQESNRGPGKPSGRRNEQYF.

The chain has TRBV15 and TRBJ1-5; D unresolved. This CDR3 contains 15 residues. Looked up from germline, CDR1 is LNHNV and CDR2 is YYDKDF (reference sequence). The V end was cut by 1 base, the J end by 5 bases, with 12 bases between. The CDR3 DNA sequence: TGTGCCACCAGCAGAGGGGGATTTTACGATCAGCCCCAGCATTTT. Translating gives CATSRGGFYDQPQHF.

The rearrangement joins TRBV7-2 to TRBJ2-1; 9 positions match TRBD1. Germline V gene data show CDR1 as SGHTA and CDR2 as FQGNSA. The ends lost 1 base at V and 10 bases at J; junction bases unmatched: 8. This CDR3 is built from 15 residues. In DNA, the CDR3 is TGTGCCAGCAGCTTAGGACAGGGGGGGAGCTACGAGCAGTTCTTC. As protein: CASSLGQGGSYEQFF.

This clonotype was counted a few times. This chain connects TRBV27 to TRBJ2-7, with TRBD2 identical over 11 bases. Trimming took 4 bases from V and 0 from J; bases not matched to a gene: 14. This CDR3 comprises 19 residues. Germline V lookup: CDR1 MNHEY, CDR2 SMNVEV (reference sequence). The CDR3 here is CASSYRALAGGRPSYEQYF. DNA for the CDR3: TGTGCCAGCAGTTATAGGGCCTTAGCGGGAGGGCGGCCCTCCTACGAGCAGTACTTC.

The rearrangement links TRBV20-1 to TRBJ1-4; D uncertain. Trimming took 3 bases from V and 8 from J, leaving 19 bases between them. CDR3 length: 15 amino acids. Looked up from germline, CDR1 is DFQATT and CDR2 is SNEGSKA (reference sequence). CDR3 region: CSAREKVGFLEKLFF. The CDR3 DNA follows: TGCAGTGCTAGGGAGAAGGTTGGGTTTCTGGAAAAACTGTTTTTT.

V and J are TRBV6-5 and TRBJ2-2; D is unresolved. V was cut by 0 bases and J by 1 base, with 9 bases left in between. CDR1 is MNHEY and CDR2 is SVGAGI in the germline V gene. The CDR3 has 16 amino acids. This CDR3 is CASSYSPPENTGELFF. In DNA, the CDR3 is TGTGCCAGCAGTTACTCGCCACCCGAGAACACCGGGGAGCTGTTTTTT.

V is TRBV12-3 or TRBV12-4 and J is TRBJ1-4, with a tentative D call TRBD1 (5 bases). The V end was cut by 6 bases, the J end by 0 bases, with 14 bases between. This CDR3 spans 16 amino acids. CDR3 region: CASRSAGPATNEKLFF. CDR3 nucleotide sequence: TGTGCCAGCAGATCAGCGGGACCTGCAACTAATGAAAAACTGTTTTTT.

This clonotype has only a few counts. The chain links TRBV20-1 to TRBJ2-6; weak D call: TRBD1 (6 bases). Trimming removed 3 bases at V and 1 base at J, with 10 bases between. Germline values: CDR1 DFQATT, CDR2 SNEGSKA (reference sequence). The length of the CDR3 is 15 residues. The CDR3 bases are TGCAGTGCTAGCAGAACAGGGTCTGGGGCCAACGTCCTGACTTTC. It is translated as CSASRTGSGANVLTF.

This clonotype was observed a handful of times. The chain uses TRBV7-9 and TRBJ2-1; TRBD1 is a possible D gene (6 bases). The germline V and J ends were trimmed by 4 bases and 0 bases, with 13 bases remaining between them. The CDR3 totals 16 residues. CDR1 and CDR2 (germline): SEHNR, FQNEAQ (reference sequence). CDR3 sequence reads: CASSSPTGFSYNEQFF. The CDR3 DNA follows: TGTGCCAGCAGCTCCCCCACAGGGTTCTCCTACAATGAGCAGTTCTTC.

In this sample, this clonotype turned up a few times. V usage is TRBV6-5 and J usage is TRBJ2-7; D possibly corresponds to TRBD1 (6 bases). The ends were cut back, 3 bases at V and 1 base at J, with 13 bases in the middle. This CDR3 region has 15 residues. CDR1 is MNHEY and CDR2 is SVGAGI in the germline V gene. This CDR3 reads CASSYPQQGSYEQYF. For the CDR3, the DNA is TGTGCCAGCAGTTATCCCCAACAGGGTTCCTACGAGCAGTACTTC.

The chain recombines TRBV5-1 with TRBJ2-7; D possibly corresponds to TRBD1 (5 bases). The V and J ends lost 1 base and 0 bases respectively, with 20 bases between them. The CDR3 loop spans 18 amino acids. CDR1 SGHRS and CDR2 YFSETQ come from the germline V gene. CDR3 residues: CASSLLQGAYMGSYEQYF. The CDR3 DNA follows: TGCGCCAGCAGCTTGTTGCAGGGTGCATACATGGGCTCCTACGAGCAGTACTTC. Filled out from reference TRBV5-1 and TRBJ2-7, the complete variable domain reads KAGVTQTPRYLIKTRGQQVTLSCSPISGHRSVSWYQQTPGQGLQFLFEYFSETQRNKGNFPGRFSGRQFSNSRSEMNVSTLELGDSALYLCASSLLQGAYMGSYEQYFGPGTRLTVT.